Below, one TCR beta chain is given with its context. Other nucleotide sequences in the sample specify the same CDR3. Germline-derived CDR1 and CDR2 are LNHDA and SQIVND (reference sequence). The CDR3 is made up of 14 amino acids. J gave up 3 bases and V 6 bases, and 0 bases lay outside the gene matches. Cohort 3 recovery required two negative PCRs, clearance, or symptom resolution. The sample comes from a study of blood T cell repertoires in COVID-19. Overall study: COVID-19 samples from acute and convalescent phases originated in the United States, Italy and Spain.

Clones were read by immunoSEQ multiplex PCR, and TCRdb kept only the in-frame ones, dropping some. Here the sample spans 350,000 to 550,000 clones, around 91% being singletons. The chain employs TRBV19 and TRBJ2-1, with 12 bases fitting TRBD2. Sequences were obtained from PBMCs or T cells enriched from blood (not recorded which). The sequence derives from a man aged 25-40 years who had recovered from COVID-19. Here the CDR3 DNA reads TGTGCCAGTAGGGGACTAGCGGGCTACAATGAGCAGTTCTTC. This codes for CASRGLAGYNEQFF.